This entry lists 10 T cell receptor beta chains sequenced from one sample in a study of patients and donors after allogeneic stem cell transplantation. TCRdb re-derived calls from the RT-PCR reads in MiXCR, one entry per CDR3 protein. Of roughly 200,000 distinct CDR3 sequences in the sample, less than 45% were seen once. Source material: blood, either unsorted or a sorted T cell fraction (not recorded which). The receptors originated from a human donor who was either an allogeneic HSCT recipient or a stem cell or donor lymphocyte infusion donor (not recorded which). It is not recorded whose cells these are; they may come from a transplant donor.

J is TRBJ2-1 and V is TRBV6-2 or TRBV6-3; possibly TRBD2 for D (5 bases). Trimming pared 2 bases from V and 7 bases from J, leaving 15 bases between. Germline loops: CDR1 MNHEY, CDR2 SVGEGT. This CDR3 contains 15 residues. Written as DNA, the CDR3 is TGTGCCAGCAGTTACGACGGGATCGGGGTGAATGAGCAGTTCTTC. As protein: CASSYDGIGVNEQFF.

The V and J genes are TRBV7-9 and TRBJ2-5; D not certain. The V end lost 1 base, the J end lost 1 base, and 10 bases lay between the germline ends. Germline V gives CDR1 SEHNR, CDR2 FQNEAQ (reference sequence). The CDR3 contains 15 residues. The CDR3 sequence is CASSLVLGPQETQYF. In DNA form, the CDR3 reads TGTGCCAGCAGCTTAGTACTGGGCCCCCAAGAGACCCAGTACTTC.

This clonotype was detected a few times. The V gene is TRBV7-3, the J gene TRBJ1-1; 8 bases map to TRBD1. Germline CDR1 SGHTA, CDR2 FQGTGA. Trimming cost V 5 bases and J 5 bases; bases outside gene matches: 4. This CDR3 spans 13 amino acids. In DNA form, the CDR3 reads TGTGCCAGCAGCGCGACAGGGGAAACTGAAGCTTTCTTT. It specifies CASSATGETEAFF.

The chain carries TRBV5-1 and TRBJ2-7, with D maybe TRBD1 (5 bases). Per the germline V gene, CDR1 is SGHRS and CDR2 is YFSETQ. The CDR3 is made up of 15 amino acids. V lost 4 bases to trimming and J lost 2 bases, with 16 bases between them. The CDR3 nucleotides are TGCGCCAGCAGCCGCGACAGAATCGACCCCTACGAGCAGTACTTC. Its protein is CASSRDRIDPYEQYF.

This clonotype was seen ten or more times. The CDR3 bases are TGTGCCACCAGCAGAGAACCCCCTGGGTACACCATATATTTT. Its protein product is CATSREPPGYTIYF. V and J are TRBV15 and TRBJ1-3; D unclear. Trimming took 0 bases from V and 8 from J, leaving 11 bases between them. Germline-derived CDR1 and CDR2 are LNHNV and YYDKDF (reference sequence). The CDR3 spans 14 residues.

V usage is TRBV12-3 or TRBV12-4 and J usage is TRBJ1-1; D is possibly TRBD1 (5 bases). This CDR3 comprises 12 residues. V lost 10 bases, J lost 7 bases, and 16 bases lay in between. The CDR3 spells CATEGTHNEAFF. DNA for the CDR3: TGTGCCACGGAGGGGACCCACAATGAAGCTTTCTTT.

The sample holds one count of this clonotype. The chain recombines TRBV7-6 with TRBJ1-3, with D possibly being TRBD1 (6 bases). The CDR3 has 17 amino acids. Germline-derived CDR1 and CDR2 are SGHVS and FNYEAQ. V gave up 0 bases and J gave up 3 bases, with 15 bases separating them. CDR3 coding DNA: TGTGCCAGCAGCTTAGCGGGGGGCGCATTCTTTGGAAACACCATATATTTT. It translates to CASSLAGGAFFGNTIYF.

The sample holds many counts of this clonotype. This rearrangement joins TRBV5-1 to TRBJ1-1, with D possibly matching TRBD1 (5 bases). Germline V CDR1 and CDR2: SGHRS, YFSETQ. CDR3 length: 13 amino acids. Trimming cost V 7 bases and J 4 bases, with 14 bases left between them. The CDR3 loop reads CASARKGTTEAFF. CDR3 coding DNA: TGCGCCAGCGCCCGGAAAGGGACCACTGAAGCTTTCTTT.

This chain connects TRBV9 to TRBJ2-1; D call uncertain. V gave up 4 bases and J gave up 0 bases, with 17 bases separating them. CDR1 SGDLS and CDR2 YYNGEE come from the germline V gene. This CDR3 has 17 residues. For the CDR3, the DNA is TGTGCCAGCAGCCCTGGCGCCAGCGTCAGCTCCTACAATGAGCAGTTCTTC. This encodes CASSPGASVSSYNEQFF.

The V and J genes are TRBV15 and TRBJ1-1; 8 bases align to TRBD1. In germline, CDR1 is LNHNV, CDR2 YYDKDF (reference sequence). The ends lost 6 bases at V and 3 bases at J; junction bases unmatched: 6. The CDR3 sequence is 14 residues long. CDR3 DNA: TGTGCCACCAGGATCAGGGGGCGGGACACTGAAGCTTTCTTT. It is translated as CATRIRGRDTEAFF.